Listed here are 28 T cell receptor beta chains from one sample, sequenced in a study of post-analysis software for immune sequencing data. Findings and caveats of the study: A few TRBV segments (TRBV5-6, TRBV5-1 and TRBV20-1 among them) occurred more frequently in patients than in controls.

Built from TCR beta cDNA, the libraries had unique molecular identifiers in them. One entry per CDR3 protein, called by TCRdb with MiXCR from the PCR reads. The sample contains 450,000 or so distinct CDR3 sequences, roughly 46% of which appear only once. The antigens of these receptors remain unknown. The sample comprised blood. These receptors originate from a girl between 10 and 17 years old with multiple sclerosis.

The chain has TRBV29-1 and TRBJ2-2, with 14 bases aligning to TRBD2. The V gene's germline CDR1 is SQVTM and CDR2 ANQGSEA. The CDR3 is 16 residues long. V lost 5 bases to trimming and J lost 6 bases; unmatched junction nucleotides: 8. Written as DNA, the CDR3 is TGCAGCGTTTCCGGGACTAGCGGGAGAGGTTCCGGGGAGCTGTTTTTT. It specifies CSVSGTSGRGSGELFF.

The rearrangement uses TRBV5-1 and TRBJ1-1, with a tentative D call TRBD1 (6 bases). The ends were cut back, 4 bases at V and 6 bases at J, with 19 bases in the middle. CDR1 and CDR2 (germline): SGHRS, YFSETQ. CDR3 size: 15 residues. CDR3 sequence (DNA): TGCGCCAGCAGCCGAGGGAACAGGGAAGTCGCTGAAGCTTTCTTT. Residues: CASSRGNREVAEAFF.

The rearrangement uses TRBV11-2 and TRBJ2-1; 8 positions agree with TRBD2. V was pared by 8 bases and J by 2 bases, with 8 bases of the junction left unmatched. The CDR3 length is 15 residues. Germline V gives CDR1 SGHAT, CDR2 FQNNGV. CDR3 DNA: TGTGCCAGCCAGCGGGAGCGGGAGACCTACAATGAGCAGTTCTTC. As protein: CASQRERETYNEQFF.

This clonotype was counted only a few times. The V gene is TRBV4-1, the J gene TRBJ2-5; 10 positions match TRBD2. Germline trimming cut 1 base from V and 0 bases from J; bases unmatched to any gene: 2. From germline, CDR1 is MGHRA and CDR2 YSYEKL. CDR3 size: 16 residues. The CDR3 DNA reads as TGCGCCAGCAGCCAAGGACTAGCGGGTTACCAAGAGACCCAGTACTTC. Encoded protein: CASSQGLAGYQETQYF.

About this clonotype itself: A much larger clone sits a single nucleotide away, making a read error possible. The CDR3 DNA follows: TGTGCCAGCAGCAGACTAGCGGGAGATTATGATGGGAATGAGCAGTACTTC. Translating gives CASSRLAGDYDGNEQYF. This sequence joins TRBV7-2 and TRBJ2-7; 12 nucleotides agree with TRBD2. V was clipped by 5 bases and J by 7 bases; unmatched bases: 15. Germline V gene sequence: CDR1 SGHTA, CDR2 FQGNSA. The CDR3 totals 17 residues.

V is TRBV27 and J is TRBJ2-5; D is ambiguous. The CDR3 runs 14 residues. Germline-derived CDR1 and CDR2 are MNHEY and SMNVEV (reference sequence). Trimming pared 2 bases from V and 5 bases from J, leaving 12 bases between. The CDR3 sequence is CASSLVGVRETQYF. The CDR3 nucleotides are TGTGCCAGCAGTTTAGTTGGCGTCAGGGAGACCCAGTACTTC.

This clonotype was seen a few times. V is TRBV7-3 and J is TRBJ2-7; 7 bases match TRBD2. From germline, CDR1 is SGHTA and CDR2 FQGTGA. J lost 1 base, V lost 5 bases, and 2 bases had no gene match. The CDR3 is made up of 13 amino acids. The CDR3 bases are TGTGCCAGCAGCAGGGACTATTCCTACGAGCAGTACTTC. Encoded protein: CASSRDYSYEQYF.

This chain links TRBV6-2 or TRBV6-3 with TRBJ2-7, with 9 bases matching TRBD1. The CDR3 contains 15 residues. The germline V gene has CDR1 MNHEY and CDR2 SVGEGT. J gave up 5 bases and V 1 base, and 6 bases lay outside the gene matches. CDR3 DNA: TGTGCCAGCAGTTACTTCCGGGACAGGGAAAACGAGCAGTACTTC. Its translation is CASSYFRDRENEQYF.

V gene TRBV10-3 combines with J gene TRBJ1-5; D is possibly TRBD1 (6 bases). Trimming cost V 0 bases and J 4 bases, with 7 bases left between them. The germline V gene has CDR1 ENHRY and CDR2 SYGVKD. This CDR3 has 14 residues. CDR3 DNA: TGTGCCATCAGTGAGTCGAGGGGGAATCAGCCCCAGCATTTT. This codes for CAISESRGNQPQHF.

This clonotype has more than one count but fewer than ten. This chain uses TRBV29-1 with TRBJ2-3; D gene ambiguous. Germline lookup yields CDR1 SQVTM and CDR2 ANQGSEA. The CDR3 covers 12 residues. Trimming took 5 bases from V and 6 from J, leaving 12 bases between them. This CDR3 is CSVLIGSDTQYF. CDR3 DNA: TGCAGCGTTCTAATTGGGTCGGATACGCAGTATTTT.

This clonotype was seen a handful of times. The chain combines TRBV10-3 with TRBJ2-5, with 7 bases matching TRBD2. The J call could be wrong; TRBJ2-7 is a better fit for the DNA end. Germline V gene sequence: CDR1 ENHRY, CDR2 SYGVKD. The length of the CDR3 is 14 residues. This CDR3 reads CAISESWRENEQYF. The CDR3 nucleotides read TGTGCCATCAGTGAGTCATGGCGGGAGAACGAGCAGTACTTC.

V is TRBV12-3 or TRBV12-4 and J is TRBJ2-5; TRBD1 aligns across 8 bases. V dropped 6 bases and J dropped 3; count of bases not matched to a gene: 6. The CDR3 consists of 14 residues. The CDR3 bases are TGTGCCAGCAGAACGACAGGGGAGAAAGAGACCCAGTACTTC. Residues: CASRTTGEKETQYF.

The chain employs TRBV29-1 and TRBJ1-6, with 9 bases fitting TRBD1. This CDR3 region has 14 residues. V was pared by 1 base and J by 10 bases, with 5 bases of the junction left unmatched. The germline gives CDR1 SQVTM, CDR2 ANQGSEA. The DNA for the CDR3 is TGCAGCGTTGAAGGGGGGACAGGGCTCTCACCCCTCCACTTT. Translation gives CSVEGGTGLSPLHF.

This clonotype was found a few times. The chain couples TRBV5-1 to TRBJ2-7; D ambiguous. This CDR3 spans 13 amino acids. Germline-derived CDR1 and CDR2 are SGHRS and YFSETQ. V was clipped by 5 bases and J by 3 bases, with 12 bases between them. CDR3 sequence reads: CASRMGSLYEQYF. Here the CDR3 DNA reads TGCGCCAGCAGGATGGGATCCCTCTACGAGCAGTACTTC.

The V call is TRBV20-1, the J call TRBJ2-1; 8 bases align to TRBD1. J lost 8 bases, V lost 6 bases, and 12 bases had no gene match. The germline CDR1 and CDR2 sequences are DFQATT and SNEGSKA (reference sequence). The CDR3 length is 14 residues. The CDR3 DNA follows: TGCAGTGCCGAGGATGGGACAGGCTTTGATGAGCAGTTCTTC. Amino acids: CSAEDGTGFDEQFF.

This clonotype was counted a few times. The chain carries TRBV6-5 and TRBJ2-1, with 11 bases fitting TRBD2. This CDR3 is built from 15 residues. The V gene's germline CDR1 is MNHEY and CDR2 SVGAGI. J lost 5 bases, V lost 7 bases, and 7 bases had no gene match. The CDR3 DNA reads as TGTGCCAGCAAACTTGGACTAGCGGGTAACAATGAGCAGTTCTTC. Translation gives CASKLGLAGNNEQFF.

This clonotype was observed a handful of times. This rearrangement joins TRBV5-1 to TRBJ2-3; D is uncertain. This CDR3 contains 16 residues. V lost 0 bases, J lost 1 base, and 12 bases lay in between. Germline V lookup: CDR1 SGHRS, CDR2 YFSETQ. The CDR3 is CASSLVPPVGTDTQYF. The CDR3 DNA sequence: TGCGCCAGCAGCTTGGTACCTCCCGTGGGCACAGATACGCAGTATTTT.

The chain couples TRBV20-1 to TRBJ2-7; D assignment may be TRBD1 or TRBD2 (5 bases each). The CDR3 extends over 12 amino acids. V lost 3 bases and J lost 6, with 12 bases in between. CDR1 and CDR2 from the germline V gene are DFQATT and SNEGSKA (reference sequence). The CDR3 nucleotides read TGCAGTGCTAGGGGGACGGCGAGCGAGCAGTACTTC. Translation gives CSARGTASEQYF.

This chain connects TRBV4-2 to TRBJ2-5; 10 positions match TRBD2. The CDR3 runs 16 residues. The germline CDR1 and CDR2 sequences are LGHNA and YNFKEQ. The V segment lost 2 bases and the J segment 2 bases; nucleotides outside the gene matches: 5. CDR3: CASSQNASGGQETQYF. Written as DNA, the CDR3 is TGTGCCAGCAGCCAAAACGCTAGCGGGGGACAAGAGACCCAGTACTTC.

This chain links TRBV14 with TRBJ2-7; 10 bases agree with TRBD1. The CDR3 length is 15 residues. Germline values: CDR1 SGHDN, CDR2 FVKESK. V was clipped by 4 bases and J by 0 bases; unmatched bases: 3. CDR3 in amino acids: CASSRRTGGSYEQYF. The CDR3 nucleotides read TGTGCCAGCAGCCGAAGGACAGGGGGCTCCTACGAGCAGTACTTC. Full variable domain (rest looked up from reference TRBV14 and TRBJ2-7): EAGVTQFPSHSVIEKGQTVTLRCDPISGHDNLYWYRRVMGKEIKFLLHFVKESKQDESGMPNNRFLAERTGGTYSTLKVQPAELEDSGVYFCASSRRTGGSYEQYFGPGTRLTVT.

This chain joins TRBV20-1 and TRBJ2-7, with D possibly TRBD2 on 6 matching bases. Trimming stripped 3 bases from V and 5 bases from J, with 14 bases between. Germline CDR1 DFQATT, CDR2 SNEGSKA (reference sequence). The CDR3 spans 13 residues. The CDR3 protein is CSASEAGFHEQYF. The DNA for the CDR3 is TGCAGTGCTAGTGAGGCGGGGTTCCACGAGCAGTACTTC.

This chain uses TRBV20-1 with TRBJ2-3; 7 positions match TRBD1. After removal of 3 bases from V and 2 bases from J, the junction contained 11 bases not matched to a gene. The length of the CDR3 is 16 residues. Germline CDR1 is DFQATT and CDR2 is SNEGSKA (reference sequence). The CDR3 reads CSASARQGKYTDTQYF. The CDR3, as DNA: TGCAGTGCTAGTGCCCGACAGGGAAAGTACACAGATACGCAGTATTTT.

J is TRBJ2-5 and V is TRBV20-1; TRBD2 agrees at 9 bases. Losses at the gene ends were 0 bases for V and 1 base for J; bases not matched to a gene: 6. The CDR3 runs 16 residues. CDR1 is DFQATT, CDR2 SNEGSKA, per germline (reference sequence). The CDR3 reads CSARDDAGGSQETQYF. The DNA of the CDR3 is TGCAGTGCTAGAGATGACGCGGGAGGGTCCCAAGAGACCCAGTACTTC.

The chain carries TRBV20-1 and TRBJ2-5; D is undetermined. CDR1 and CDR2 from the germline V gene are DFQATT and SNEGSKA (reference sequence). Trimming pared 7 bases from V and 5 bases from J, leaving 20 bases between. The CDR3 runs to 14 residues. CDR3 DNA sequence: TGCAGTGTAAACAAGATCCCATCCCGGGAGACCCAGTACTTC. As protein: CSVNKIPSRETQYF.

This clonotype was seen a handful of times. The chain couples TRBV20-1 to TRBJ2-3; D uncertain. There are 12 residues in the CDR3. Germline CDR1 reads DFQATT; CDR2 reads SNEGSKA (reference sequence). The CDR3 DNA reads as TGCAGCGCAACTCTCCCCCCAGATACGCAGTATTTT. Translating it yields CSATLPPDTQYF.

This sequence joins TRBV4-3 and TRBJ2-7; D gene uncertain. This CDR3 comprises 13 residues. The germline CDR1 and CDR2 sequences are LGHNA and YSLEER. V was shortened by 1 base and J by 4 bases, with 8 bases between the two germline ends. The CDR3 region has the DNA TGCGCCAGCAGCCAAGGGGCCGGGTACGAGCAGTACTTC. Encoded protein: CASSQGAGYEQYF.

About this clonotype: A junction boundary mismatches the germline segment, possibly from a read error. The chain recombines TRBV10-1 with TRBJ2-7; no clear D gene. Germline loops: CDR1 WNHNN, CDR2 SYGVQD (reference sequence). CDR3 length equals 11 residues. The CDR3 DNA follows: TGCGCCAGCAGCGGCTCCTACGAGCGGTACTTC. Translated: CASSGSYERYF.

The J gene is TRBJ1-2, the V gene TRBV7-2; D perhaps matches TRBD1 (5 bases). The germline CDR1 and CDR2 sequences are SGHTA and FQGNSA. The CDR3 covers 13 residues. Trimming pared 10 bases from V and 3 bases from J, leaving 15 bases between. The CDR3 sequence: CANRLQPYYGYTF. CDR3 coding DNA: TGTGCCAACAGGCTGCAACCATACTATGGCTACACCTTC.